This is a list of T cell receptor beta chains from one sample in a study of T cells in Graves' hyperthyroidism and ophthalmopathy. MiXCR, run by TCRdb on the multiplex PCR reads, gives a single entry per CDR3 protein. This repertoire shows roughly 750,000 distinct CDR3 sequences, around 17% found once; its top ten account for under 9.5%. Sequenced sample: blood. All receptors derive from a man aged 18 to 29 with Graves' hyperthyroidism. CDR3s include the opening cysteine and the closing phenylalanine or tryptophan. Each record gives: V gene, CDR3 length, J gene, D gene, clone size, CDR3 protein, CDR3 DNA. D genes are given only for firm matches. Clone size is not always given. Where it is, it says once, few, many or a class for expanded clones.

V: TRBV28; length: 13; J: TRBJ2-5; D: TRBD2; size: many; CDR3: CASSLWLAGHQYF; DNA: TGTGCCAGCAGTTTATGGCTAGCGGGCCATCAGTACTTC
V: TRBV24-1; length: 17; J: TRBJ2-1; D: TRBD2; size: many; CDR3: CATSDPVLAGAGNEQFF; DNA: TGTGCCACCAGTGATCCCGTACTAGCGGGTGCGGGGAATGAGCAGTTCTTC
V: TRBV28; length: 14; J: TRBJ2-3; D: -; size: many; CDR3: CASQDTLGLGTQYF; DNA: TGTGCCAGCCAGGACACCCTAGGGCTCGGTACGCAGTATTTT
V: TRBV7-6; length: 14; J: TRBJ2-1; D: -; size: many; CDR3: CASSSRRQNNEQFF; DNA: TGTGCCAGCAGCTCCCGCCGGCAGAACAATGAGCAGTTCTTC
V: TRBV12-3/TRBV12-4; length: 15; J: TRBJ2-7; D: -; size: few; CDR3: CTSSLKGLARYEQYF; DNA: TGTACCAGCAGTTTAAAGGGGCTAGCCCGGTACGAGCAGTACTTC
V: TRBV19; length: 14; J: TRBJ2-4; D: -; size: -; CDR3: CASSIVRGKNIQYF; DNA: TGTGCCAGTAGTATTGTAAGGGGAAAAAACATTCAGTACTTC
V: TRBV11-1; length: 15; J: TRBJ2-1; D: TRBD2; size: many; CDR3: CASSLPGGIMDEQFF; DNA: TGTGCCAGCAGCCTACCGGGGGGGATTATGGATGAGCAGTTCTTC
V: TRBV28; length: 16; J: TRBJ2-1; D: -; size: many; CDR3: CASSRIGASSYNEQFF; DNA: TGTGCCAGCAGCCGCATTGGGGCGAGCTCCTACAATGAGCAGTTCTTC
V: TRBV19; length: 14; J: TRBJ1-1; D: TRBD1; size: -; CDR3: CASRDRDFLSEAFF; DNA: TGTGCCAGCCGGGACAGGGATTTTTTGAGCGAAGCTTTCTTT
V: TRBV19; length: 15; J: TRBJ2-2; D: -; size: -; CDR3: CASSMLQMNTGELFF; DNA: TGTGCCAGTAGTATGTTACAGATGAACACCGGGGAGCTGTTTTTT
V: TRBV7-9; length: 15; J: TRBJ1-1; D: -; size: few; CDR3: CASSQELVGIGEAFF; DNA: TGTGCCAGCAGCCAAGAGTTGGTGGGCATAGGTGAAGCTTTCTTT
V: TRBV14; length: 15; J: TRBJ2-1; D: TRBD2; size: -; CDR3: CTSSQLRGSANEQFF; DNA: TGTACCAGCAGCCAACTTCGCGGGAGTGCAAATGAGCAGTTCTTC
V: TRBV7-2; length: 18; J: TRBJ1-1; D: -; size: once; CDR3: CASSLALVGREFATEAFF; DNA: TGTGCCAGCAGCTTAGCGTTGGTGGGCAGGGAGTTCGCCACTGAAGCTTTCTTT
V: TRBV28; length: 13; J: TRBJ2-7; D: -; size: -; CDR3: CASRSRQYYEQYF; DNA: TGTGCCAGCAGAAGCAGGCAATACTACGAGCAGTACTTC
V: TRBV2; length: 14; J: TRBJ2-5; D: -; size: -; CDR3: CASSEVNNQETQYF; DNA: TGTGCCAGCAGTGAAGTGAACAATCAAGAGACCCAGTACTTC
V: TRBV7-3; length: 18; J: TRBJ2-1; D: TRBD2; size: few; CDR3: CASSLTRTSGRAYNEQFF; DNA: TGTGCCAGCAGCTTAACCCGGACTAGCGGGAGGGCCTACAATGAGCAGTTCTTC
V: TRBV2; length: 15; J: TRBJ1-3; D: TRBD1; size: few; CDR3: CASRNRTGTGNTIYF; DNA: TGTGCCAGCAGGAACCGGACAGGGACTGGAAACACCATATATTTT
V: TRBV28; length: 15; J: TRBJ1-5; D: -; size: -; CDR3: CASSLGGALVQPQHF; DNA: TGTGCCAGCAGTTTAGGGGGGGCCCTTGTTCAGCCCCAGCATTTT
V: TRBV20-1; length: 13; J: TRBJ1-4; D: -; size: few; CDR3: CSASRGGNEKLFF; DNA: TGCAGTGCTAGCCGGGGTGGTAATGAAAAACTGTTTTTT
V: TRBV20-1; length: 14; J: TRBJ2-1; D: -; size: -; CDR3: CSATRDSFYNEQFF; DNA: TGCAGTGCTACTCGGGACTCGTTTTACAATGAGCAGTTCTTC
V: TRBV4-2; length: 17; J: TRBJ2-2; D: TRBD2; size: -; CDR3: CASSPWGSGPNTGELFF; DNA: TGTGCCAGCAGCCCCTGGGGTAGCGGGCCCAACACCGGGGAGCTGTTTTTT
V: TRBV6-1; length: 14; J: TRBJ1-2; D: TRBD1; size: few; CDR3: CASSNRGVNYGYTF; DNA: TGTGCCAGCAGCAACAGGGGGGTTAACTATGGCTACACCTTC
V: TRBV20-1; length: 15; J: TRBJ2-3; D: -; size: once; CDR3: CSARGTPGSRDTQYF; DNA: TGCAGTGCTAGAGGGACACCCGGATCAAGGGATACGCAGTATTTT
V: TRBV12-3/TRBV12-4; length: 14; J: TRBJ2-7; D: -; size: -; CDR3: CASSSTTTYYEQYF; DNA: TGTGCCAGCAGTTCCACCACGACTTATTACGAGCAGTACTTC
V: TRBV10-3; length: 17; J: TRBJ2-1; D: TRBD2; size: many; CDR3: CAITGTSGRGSYNEQFF; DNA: TGTGCCATCACCGGGACTAGCGGGAGAGGCTCCTACAATGAGCAGTTCTTC
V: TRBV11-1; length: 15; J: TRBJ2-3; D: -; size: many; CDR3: CASSSAPGKTDTQYF; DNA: TGTGCCAGCAGCTCAGCGCCCGGAAAAACAGATACGCAGTATTTT
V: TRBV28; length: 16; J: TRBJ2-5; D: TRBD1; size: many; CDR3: CASSILGQGGQETQYF; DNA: TGTGCCAGCAGTATCCTGGGACAGGGAGGACAAGAGACCCAGTACTTC
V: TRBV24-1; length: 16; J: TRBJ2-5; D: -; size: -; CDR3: CATSDSWERNKRTQYF; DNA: TGTGCCACCAGTGATTCTTGGGAGCGGAACAAGAGAACCCAGTACTTC
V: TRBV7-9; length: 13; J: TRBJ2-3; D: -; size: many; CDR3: CASSPPALDTQYF; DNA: TGTGCCAGCAGCCCGCCCGCATTAGATACGCAGTATTTT
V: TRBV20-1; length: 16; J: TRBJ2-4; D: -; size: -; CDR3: CSALSPSRSTKNIQYF; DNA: TGCAGTGCTCTCTCGCCGTCCAGGTCGACCAAAAACATTCAGTACTTC
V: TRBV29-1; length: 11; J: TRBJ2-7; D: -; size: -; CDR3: CSVDRDYEQYF; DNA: TGCAGCGTTGACCGCGACTACGAGCAGTACTTC
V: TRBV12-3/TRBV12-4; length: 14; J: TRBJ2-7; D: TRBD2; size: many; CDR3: CASSTLTSGYEQYF; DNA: TGTGCCAGCAGTACCCTGACTAGCGGCTACGAGCAGTACTTC
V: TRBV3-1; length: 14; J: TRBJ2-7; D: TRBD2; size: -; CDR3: CASSQLAGAHEQYF; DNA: TGTGCCAGCAGCCAACTAGCGGGAGCCCACGAGCAGTACTTC
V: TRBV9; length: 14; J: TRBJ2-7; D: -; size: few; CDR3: CASVNRDPCTGQYF; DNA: TGTGCCAGCGTAAACCGGGACCCCTGTACCGGGCAGTACTTC
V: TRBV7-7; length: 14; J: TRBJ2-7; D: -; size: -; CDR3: CASSLRPGASEQYF; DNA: TGTGCCAGCAGCTTAAGGCCAGGGGCTAGCGAGCAGTACTTC
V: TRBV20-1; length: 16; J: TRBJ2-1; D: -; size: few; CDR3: CSARDLRGKAYNEQFF; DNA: TGCAGTGCTAGAGATCTTCGGGGGAAAGCCTACAATGAGCAGTTCTTC
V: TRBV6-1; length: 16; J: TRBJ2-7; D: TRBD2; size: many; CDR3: CASSGTSGWMSYEQYF; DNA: TGTGCCAGCAGCGGGACTAGCGGGTGGATGTCCTACGAGCAGTACTTC
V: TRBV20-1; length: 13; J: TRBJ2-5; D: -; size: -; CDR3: CSASNRGGETQYF; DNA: TGCAGTGCTAGTAACAGGGGAGGGGAGACCCAGTACTTC
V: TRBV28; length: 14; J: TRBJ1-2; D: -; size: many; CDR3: CASREGATFLGYTF; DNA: TGTGCCAGCCGGGAAGGGGCCACCTTCCTTGGCTACACCTTC